This T cell receptor (beta chain) was observed in a study of OX40 agonist ivuxolimab in advanced cancers. Study conclusions and caveats: At 0.1 to 3.0 mg/kg and by week 6, clonal expansion occurred in CD4+ and CD8+ blood T cells.

Method: immunoSEQ multiplex PCR; TCRdb's copy keeps in-frame clones and lacks some. The sample yields under 90,000 clones, roughly 84% seen once. In regard to this clone: The antigen is unknown.

The CDR3 is made up of 12 amino acids. The V and J ends lost 6 bases and 15 bases, in that order; junction bases with no gene match: 8. Germline CDR1 reads MDHEN; CDR2 reads SYDVKM. The starting material was CD4+ or CD8+ T cells sorted from blood, obtained in a trial of the OX40 agonist ivuxolimab. The source of this sequence is an adult with an advanced solid tumor such as melanoma, head and neck, liver or kidney cancer. This chain connects TRBV28 to TRBJ1-5; TRBD1 aligns across 10 bases. The chain's CDR3 is CASSRRDRGRHF. CDR3 coding DNA: TGTGCCAGCAGCCGCCGGGACAGGGGAAGGCATTTT.